The TCR beta chain under discussion was sequenced for a study of shared clonotypes between healthy human individuals. General study points: Several donors held about 5% of naive CD4 clonotypes in common.

The repertoire was sequenced with immunoSEQ multiplex PCR; TCRdb's copy has only in-frame clones and lacks some. The data contain approximately 2.4 million clones, almost 96% of them singletons. V was trimmed by 1 base and J by 1 base, leaving 10 bases between them. Germline V CDR1 and CDR2: MNHEY, SVGAGI. CDR3 size: 15 residues. Concerning this clone itself: Its antigen remains unidentified.

This TCR was sampled from a man in his late teens or twenties in good health. The chain uses TRBV6-5 and TRBJ2-5; D is undetermined. The sequenced sample consisted of naive CD4+ T cells sorted from blood. Subset: CD45RA+ positively selected. The CDR3 is CASSYYSRVQETQYF. The CDR3 region has the DNA TGTGCCAGCAGTTACTACAGCAGAGTCCAAGAGACCCAGTACTTC.